This T cell receptor beta chain comes out of a study of response to subunit inactivated influenza vaccine. General study points: With each seasonal influenza vaccination, the authors suggested, few new T cells are recruited.

This clonotype appeared a single time. Antigen unknown. The V end lost 5 bases, the J end lost 0 bases, and 11 bases lay between the germline ends. CDR1 SGHVS and CDR2 FQNEAQ come from the germline V gene. There are 14 residues in the CDR3. One entry per CDR3 protein results from TCRdb running MiXCR on the RT-PCR reads. The table lists 500,000 to 600,000 distinct CDR3 sequences, over 10% of them singletons, with around 13% in the top ten. The sequence was collected from a man aged 50 or older who received an inactivated influenza vaccine. V is TRBV7-8 and J is TRBJ2-7, with D possibly TRBD2 on 5 matching bases. The starting material was PBMCs from blood, obtained 40 to 50 days after vaccination. CDR3 protein: CASSPWESSYEQYF. CDR3 in DNA: TGTGCCAGCAGCCCATGGGAGAGCTCCTACGAGCAGTACTTC.